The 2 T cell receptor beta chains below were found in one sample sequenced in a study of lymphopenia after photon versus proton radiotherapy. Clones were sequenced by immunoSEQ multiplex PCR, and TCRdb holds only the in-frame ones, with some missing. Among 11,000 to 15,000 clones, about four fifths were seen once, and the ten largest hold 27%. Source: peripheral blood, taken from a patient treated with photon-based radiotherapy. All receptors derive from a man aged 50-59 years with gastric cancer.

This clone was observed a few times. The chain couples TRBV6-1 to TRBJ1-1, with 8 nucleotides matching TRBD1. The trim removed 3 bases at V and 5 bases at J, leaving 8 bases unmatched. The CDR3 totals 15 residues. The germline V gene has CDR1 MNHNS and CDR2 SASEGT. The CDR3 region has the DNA TGTGCCAGCAGTGATTACAGGGGGAGGGGGACTGAAGCTTTCTTT. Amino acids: CASSDYRGRGTEAFF.

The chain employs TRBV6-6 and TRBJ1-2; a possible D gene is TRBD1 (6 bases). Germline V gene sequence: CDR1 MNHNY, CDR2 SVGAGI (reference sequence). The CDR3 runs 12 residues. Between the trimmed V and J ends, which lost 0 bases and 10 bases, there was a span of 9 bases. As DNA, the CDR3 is TGTGCCAGCAGTTACTCGACAGGCCCCTACACCTTC. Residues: CASSYSTGPYTF.